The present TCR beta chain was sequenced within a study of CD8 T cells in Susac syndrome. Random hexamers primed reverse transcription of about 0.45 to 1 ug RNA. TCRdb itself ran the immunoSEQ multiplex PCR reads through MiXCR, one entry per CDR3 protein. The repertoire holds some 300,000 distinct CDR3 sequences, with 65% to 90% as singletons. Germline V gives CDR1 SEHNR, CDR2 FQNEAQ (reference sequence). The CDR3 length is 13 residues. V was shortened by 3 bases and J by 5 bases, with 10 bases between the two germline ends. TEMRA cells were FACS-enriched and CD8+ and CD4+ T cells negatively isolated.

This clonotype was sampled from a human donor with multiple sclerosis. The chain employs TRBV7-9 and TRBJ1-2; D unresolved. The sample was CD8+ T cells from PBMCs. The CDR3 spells CASSFGSGYGYTF. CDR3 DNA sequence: TGTGCCAGCAGCTTTGGGTCGGGATATGGCTACACCTTC.